This T cell receptor (beta chain) was observed in a study of kidney transplant recipient with SARS-CoV-2 infection. Each CDR3 protein gets one entry after TCRdb re-called the reads with MiXCR. The table lists 200,000 to 300,000 distinct CDR3 sequences, around 28% of them singletons. The count of this clonotype is one. The sequenced sample was a blood sample, obtained at baseline and on day 111 from a kidney transplant recipient. The clonotype comes from a male patient between 25 and 40 years old who had COVID-19 and was a kidney transplant recipient. Some T cells may trace back to the graft donor.

CDR3 in amino acids: CAWVGQSNTEAFF. DNA of the CDR3: TGTGCCTGGGTAGGACAGAGCAACACTGAAGCTTTCTTT. The chain employs TRBV30 and TRBJ1-1, with TRBD1 as a possible D gene (6 bases). Germline loops: CDR1 GTSNPN, CDR2 SVGIG (reference sequence). The CDR3 is 13 amino acids. V lost 5 bases to trimming and J lost 2 bases, with 12 bases between them.